This T cell receptor (beta chain) was identified during a study of early T cells in non-severe SARS-CoV-2 infection. Study background: Sequenced material consisted of bulk RNA (from unsorted whole blood), and chains were unpaired. The study's findings and limits: The VDJdb matching leaned toward anti-spike CD8 responses and overlooked private and CD4 specificities.

This clonotype was seen ten or more times. No antigen is known for it. V dropped 3 bases and J dropped 6 bases, with 12 bases sitting between them. CDR1 LGHNA and CDR2 YSLEER come from the germline V gene. The CDR3 spans 14 residues. cDNA molecules, individually, were tagged with unique molecular identifiers. TCRdb reprocessed the 5' RACE reads via MiXCR and lists one record per CDR3 protein. The profile shows about 76,000 distinct CDR3 sequences, approximately 11% of them singletons. Material: whole blood. V is TRBV4-3 and J is TRBJ2-1; D is unclear. This receptor was identified in an adult who was a healthcare worker with PCR-confirmed SARS-CoV-2 infection or an uninfected control (not recorded which). The DNA of the CDR3 is TGCGCCAGCAGCCAGGGTCTCCCCGCCAATGAGCAGTTCTTC. It is translated as CASSQGLPANEQFF.